The rows below give T cell receptor beta chains drawn from one sample of a study of cytomegalovirus exposure and HLA in healthy donors. TCRdb's copy holds only in-frame clones and misses some; the assay was immunoSEQ multiplex PCR. The sample lists some 130,000 clones; approximately 82% were seen once. Sequenced input: PBMCs. These receptors were collected from a boy aged 2 to 10 in good health and CMV-seronegative. Each CDR3 is given with its conserved first and last residue. D genes are given only for firm matches. Size tells how often a clone was seen (once, few, many) or the class of an expanded clone, and some rows leave it out.

v_gene: TRBV7-6
abundance: .
len: 13
j_gene: TRBJ1-2
d_gene: .
CDR3nt: TGTGCCAGCAGCCCTGAGGAGGACTATGGCTACACCTTC
CDR3aa: CASSPEEDYGYTF

v_gene: TRBV6-5
abundance: .
len: 15
j_gene: TRBJ2-1
d_gene: .
CDR3nt: TGTGCCAGCAGTTGGGGGCTGACGTTGGATAATGAGCAGTTCTTC
CDR3aa: CASSWGLTLDNEQFF

v_gene: TRBV6-1
abundance: once
len: 15
j_gene: TRBJ2-7
d_gene: TRBD2
CDR3nt: TGTGCCAGCAGTGGGTCTAGCGGGGGAATGGACGAGCAGTACTTC
CDR3aa: CASSGSSGGMDEQYF

v_gene: TRBV19
abundance: .
len: 13
j_gene: TRBJ1-2
d_gene: .
CDR3nt: TGTGCCAGTAGTATCAACAGGGTCTATGGCTACACCTTC
CDR3aa: CASSINRVYGYTF

v_gene: TRBV9
abundance: .
len: 12
j_gene: TRBJ2-1
d_gene: TRBD1
CDR3nt: TGTGCCAGCAGCCCCTGGACAGGGCTGCAGTTCTTC
CDR3aa: CASSPWTGLQFF

v_gene: TRBV4-3
abundance: .
len: 17
j_gene: TRBJ1-6
d_gene: .
CDR3nt: TGCGCCAGCAGCCAAGATTTCCAACTGGCCTATAATTCACCCCTCCACTTT
CDR3aa: CASSQDFQLAYNSPLHF

v_gene: TRBV6-5
abundance: .
len: 13
j_gene: TRBJ1-5
d_gene: .
CDR3nt: TGTGCCAGCAGTCCGGACAGCCATCAGCCCCAGCATTTT
CDR3aa: CASSPDSHQPQHF

v_gene: TRBV7-8
abundance: once
len: 14
j_gene: TRBJ1-1
d_gene: .
CDR3nt: TGTGCCAGCAGTTTCAGGGTGGGAAGCACTGAAGCTTTCTTT
CDR3aa: CASSFRVGSTEAFF

v_gene: TRBV6-1
abundance: .
len: 14
j_gene: TRBJ2-3
d_gene: TRBD2
CDR3nt: TGTGCCAGCGCGGGGGGGCCGGCGAGAGATACGCAGTATTTT
CDR3aa: CASAGGPARDTQYF

v_gene: TRBV7-9
abundance: .
len: 15
j_gene: TRBJ1-1
d_gene: .
CDR3nt: TGTGCCAGCAGCAAAGCGGTCGGGGGAGGAACTGAAGCTTTCTTT
CDR3aa: CASSKAVGGGTEAFF

v_gene: TRBV11-2
abundance: .
len: 19
j_gene: TRBJ2-6
d_gene: .
CDR3nt: TGTGCCAGCAGCTTAGATTTAATAAGGGGAGGAACTGGGGCCAACGTCCTGACTTTC
CDR3aa: CASSLDLIRGGTGANVLTF

v_gene: TRBV15
abundance: once
len: 13
j_gene: TRBJ2-5
d_gene: .
CDR3nt: TGTGCCACCAGCAGAACCGCCGAGGAGACCCAGTACTTC
CDR3aa: CATSRTAEETQYF

v_gene: TRBV7-9
abundance: .
len: 16
j_gene: TRBJ1-2
d_gene: TRBD1
CDR3nt: TGTGCCAGCAGCTTCCCGGGACAGGGAATAATCTATGGCTACACCTTC
CDR3aa: CASSFPGQGIIYGYTF

v_gene: TRBV6-6
abundance: .
len: 14
j_gene: TRBJ1-4
d_gene: .
CDR3nt: TGTGCCAGCAGCACCCAGGGGTTCACTGAAAAACTGTTTTTT
CDR3aa: CASSTQGFTEKLFF

v_gene: TRBV2
abundance: .
len: 15
j_gene: TRBJ2-3
d_gene: TRBD2
CDR3nt: TGTGCCAGCAGCTACCTACTAGCGGCGGCGGATACGCAGTATTTT
CDR3aa: CASSYLLAAADTQYF

v_gene: TRBV7-9
abundance: once
len: 13
j_gene: TRBJ2-2
d_gene: .
CDR3nt: TGTGCCAGCAGCTCTGTAGCGGCCGGGGAGCTGTTTTTT
CDR3aa: CASSSVAAGELFF

v_gene: TRBV4-3
abundance: few
len: 18
j_gene: TRBJ1-1
d_gene: .
CDR3nt: TGCGCCAGCAGCATCCGGAGGGAAGTATGGGTTAAAGAAACTGAAGCTTTCTTT
CDR3aa: CASSIRREVWVKETEAFF

v_gene: TRBV19
abundance: .
len: 15
j_gene: TRBJ2-7
d_gene: .
CDR3nt: TGTGCCAGTAGTATAATAGGGGCCGGGGGCTACGAGCAGTACTTC
CDR3aa: CASSIIGAGGYEQYF

v_gene: TRBV6-5
abundance: .
len: 13
j_gene: TRBJ1-4
d_gene: TRBD1
CDR3nt: TGTGCCACCAGGACAGGGTTTAATGAAAAACTGTTTTTT
CDR3aa: CATRTGFNEKLFF

v_gene: TRBV5-1
abundance: .
len: 15
j_gene: TRBJ1-2
d_gene: TRBD1
CDR3nt: TGCGCCAGCAGTCTTGGAATAACAGGGGCCCGGGGCTACACCTTC
CDR3aa: CASSLGITGARGYTF

v_gene: TRBV7-9
abundance: .
len: 17
j_gene: TRBJ1-2
d_gene: .
CDR3nt: TGTGCCAGCAGCTCGGGAGGCACCCTGGGTCCCATATATGGCTACACCTTC
CDR3aa: CASSSGGTLGPIYGYTF

v_gene: TRBV6-4
abundance: .
len: 16
j_gene: TRBJ2-2
d_gene: TRBD2
CDR3nt: TGTGCCAGCAGTGACTCGGCGGGGGGGAACACCGGGGAGCTGTTTTTT
CDR3aa: CASSDSAGGNTGELFF

v_gene: TRBV7-3
abundance: .
len: 20
j_gene: TRBJ2-1
d_gene: TRBD2
CDR3nt: TGTGCCAGCAGCTTAAAGGCTAGCGGGGATCCCCAAAGCCCCTACAATGAGCAGTTCTTC
CDR3aa: CASSLKASGDPQSPYNEQFF

v_gene: TRBV30
abundance: .
len: 12
j_gene: TRBJ2-7
d_gene: .
CDR3nt: TGTGCCTGGAGTGTGACAAACTACGAGCAGTACTTC
CDR3aa: CAWSVTNYEQYF

v_gene: TRBV15
abundance: .
len: 16
j_gene: TRBJ2-1
d_gene: TRBD1
CDR3nt: TGTGCCACCAGCGTTTCCGGGACAGGGGGACCAAAAGAGCAGTTCTTC
CDR3aa: CATSVSGTGGPKEQFF

v_gene: TRBV2
abundance: .
len: 13
j_gene: TRBJ1-5
d_gene: TRBD1
CDR3nt: TGTGCCACCCAACAGGGGGGCAATCAGCCCCAGCATTTT
CDR3aa: CATQQGGNQPQHF

v_gene: TRBV19
abundance: few
len: 15
j_gene: TRBJ2-6
d_gene: .
CDR3nt: TGTGCCAGTAGTATAGAGGAGGGAGGGGCCAACGTCCTGACTTTC
CDR3aa: CASSIEEGGANVLTF

v_gene: TRBV5-4
abundance: .
len: 15
j_gene: TRBJ1-5
d_gene: .
CDR3nt: TGTGCCAGCAGCTTGGGGTATGGGCCCGGCGAGCCCCAGCATTTT
CDR3aa: CASSLGYGPGEPQHF

v_gene: TRBV4-2
abundance: .
len: 18
j_gene: TRBJ2-6
d_gene: .
CDR3nt: TGTGCCAGCAGCCAAGTCGGGGTGGGAATGAGTGGGGCCAACGTCCTGACTTTC
CDR3aa: CASSQVGVGMSGANVLTF

v_gene: TRBV19
abundance: .
len: 13
j_gene: TRBJ1-4
d_gene: TRBD1
CDR3nt: TGTGCCACCCGACAGGGGGCCCATGAAAAACTGTTTTTT
CDR3aa: CATRQGAHEKLFF

v_gene: TRBV6-5
abundance: .
len: 15
j_gene: TRBJ1-1
d_gene: TRBD1
CDR3nt: TGTGCCAGCAGTTACTCGGCAGGGGGAGTGGGTGAAGCTTTCTTT
CDR3aa: CASSYSAGGVGEAFF

v_gene: TRBV6-5
abundance: .
len: 15
j_gene: TRBJ1-1
d_gene: TRBD1
CDR3nt: TGTGCCAGCAGTTACTCTGGGGCAGGGGGGACTGAAGCTTTCTTT
CDR3aa: CASSYSGAGGTEAFF

v_gene: TRBV5-6
abundance: .
len: 14
j_gene: TRBJ1-2
d_gene: .
CDR3nt: TGTGCCAGCAGCTTGAACGGGGAATGGAGGGGCTACACCTTC
CDR3aa: CASSLNGEWRGYTF

v_gene: TRBV18
abundance: few
len: 13
j_gene: TRBJ1-2
d_gene: .
CDR3nt: TGTGCCAGCTCAATACAGGGCCGGTATGGCTACACCTTC
CDR3aa: CASSIQGRYGYTF

v_gene: TRBV10-3
abundance: .
len: 15
j_gene: TRBJ1-1
d_gene: .
CDR3nt: TGTGCCACCCTCCTGGGAGGGAACATGAACACTGAAGCTTTCTTT
CDR3aa: CATLLGGNMNTEAFF

v_gene: TRBV5-1
abundance: .
len: 13
j_gene: TRBJ1-2
d_gene: TRBD1
CDR3nt: TGCGCCAGCAGTATGGCAGGGGGTTATGGCTACACCTTC
CDR3aa: CASSMAGGYGYTF

v_gene: TRBV2
abundance: few
len: 8
j_gene: TRBJ1-1
d_gene: .
CDR3nt: TGTGCCAGCACATTCGCTTTCTTT
CDR3aa: CASTFAFF

v_gene: TRBV30
abundance: .
len: 13
j_gene: TRBJ1-5
d_gene: .
CDR3nt: TGTGCCTGGACACGTCAGAGCAATCAGCCCCAGCATTTT
CDR3aa: CAWTRQSNQPQHF

v_gene: TRBV20-1
abundance: .
len: 11
j_gene: TRBJ2-7
d_gene: .
CDR3nt: TGCAGTGCTAGAGAGGGAGTCGAGCAGTACTTC
CDR3aa: CSAREGVEQYF

v_gene: TRBV27
abundance: .
len: 11
j_gene: TRBJ2-7
d_gene: .
CDR3nt: TGTGCCAGCAGTTTAGGGGCCGAGCAGTACTTC
CDR3aa: CASSLGAEQYF

v_gene: TRBV6-1
abundance: .
len: 13
j_gene: TRBJ1-4
d_gene: TRBD1
CDR3nt: TGTGCCAGCGTAGGGGGCGGCCTTGAAAAACTGTTTTTT
CDR3aa: CASVGGGLEKLFF

v_gene: TRBV11-2
abundance: .
len: 17
j_gene: TRBJ2-7
d_gene: .
CDR3nt: TGTGCCAGCAGCCCACAATGGGGCGGGACCCTAACCTACGAGCAGTACTTC
CDR3aa: CASSPQWGGTLTYEQYF

v_gene: TRBV19
abundance: few
len: 15
j_gene: TRBJ2-3
d_gene: .
CDR3nt: TGTGCCAGTAGTATGCAGGGCGGTAAGGCAGATACGCAGTATTTT
CDR3aa: CASSMQGGKADTQYF

v_gene: TRBV7-9
abundance: .
len: 18
j_gene: TRBJ1-2
d_gene: TRBD1
CDR3nt: TGTTCCAGCAGCTTAGATCCGGGACAGGGGATCCTGGTCTATGGCTACACCTTC
CDR3aa: CSSSLDPGQGILVYGYTF

v_gene: TRBV20-1
abundance: .
len: 11
j_gene: TRBJ2-7
d_gene: TRBD2
CDR3nt: TGCAGTGCTCCGGGAGGGTACGAGCAGTACTTC
CDR3aa: CSAPGGYEQYF

v_gene: TRBV6-1
abundance: .
len: 15
j_gene: TRBJ2-3
d_gene: TRBD2
CDR3nt: TGTGCCAGCAGTGAATCGACGGGAGGGACAGATACGCAGTATTTT
CDR3aa: CASSESTGGTDTQYF

v_gene: TRBV4-2
abundance: .
len: 15
j_gene: TRBJ2-2
d_gene: TRBD2
CDR3nt: TGTGCCAGCAGCCAGCGGGAGTTGACCACCGGGGAGCTGTTTTTT
CDR3aa: CASSQRELTTGELFF

v_gene: TRBV18
abundance: .
len: 16
j_gene: TRBJ2-1
d_gene: TRBD2
CDR3nt: TGTGCCAGCTCGCGTTCAAGCGGGAGGACCCGGGAGAGGCAGTTCTTC
CDR3aa: CASSRSSGRTRERQFF

v_gene: TRBV4-1
abundance: .
len: 15
j_gene: TRBJ2-3
d_gene: TRBD2
CDR3nt: TGCGCCAGCAGCCAAGACGGGCGGGAGACAGATACGCAGTATTTT
CDR3aa: CASSQDGRETDTQYF

v_gene: TRBV10-1
abundance: few
len: 15
j_gene: TRBJ2-3
d_gene: .
CDR3nt: TGCGCCAGCAGTGAAGAGGTAGAACAAACAGATACGCAGTATTTT
CDR3aa: CASSEEVEQTDTQYF

v_gene: TRBV6-6
abundance: .
len: 13
j_gene: TRBJ1-2
d_gene: .
CDR3nt: TGTGCCAGCAGTCCCCGTGAGAGTGCCGGCTACACCTTC
CDR3aa: CASSPRESAGYTF

v_gene: TRBV19
abundance: .
len: 14
j_gene: TRBJ2-5
d_gene: TRBD1
CDR3nt: TGTGCCAGTAGCAGGACAGGGGGGCCGGAGACCCAGTACTTC
CDR3aa: CASSRTGGPETQYF

v_gene: TRBV30
abundance: .
len: 14
j_gene: TRBJ2-3
d_gene: .
CDR3nt: TGTGCCTGGAGTGTACTTGTTCAAAGAGAGACGCAGTATTTT
CDR3aa: CAWSVLVQRETQYF

v_gene: TRBV9
abundance: .
len: 16
j_gene: TRBJ1-2
d_gene: TRBD1
CDR3nt: TGTGCCAGCAGCGCTGGGGGTCCGGGACAGGGGACTGGCTACACCTTC
CDR3aa: CASSAGGPGQGTGYTF

v_gene: TRBV13
abundance: .
len: 15
j_gene: TRBJ1-1
d_gene: .
CDR3nt: TGTGCCAGCAGCTCCCAAGGCGCGGTGAACACTGAAGCTTTCTTT
CDR3aa: CASSSQGAVNTEAFF

v_gene: TRBV19
abundance: .
len: 14
j_gene: TRBJ2-7
d_gene: .
CDR3nt: TGTGCCAGTAGTCAGGGGCCGCTCACCTACGAGCAGTACTTC
CDR3aa: CASSQGPLTYEQYF

v_gene: TRBV4-3
abundance: .
len: 17
j_gene: TRBJ2-5
d_gene: TRBD2
CDR3nt: TGCGCCAGCAGCCAAGGAGGTAGCGGGGGGTTCCCAGAGACCCAGTACTTC
CDR3aa: CASSQGGSGGFPETQYF

v_gene: TRBV11-2
abundance: .
len: 15
j_gene: TRBJ1-2
d_gene: .
CDR3nt: TGTGCCAGCAGCTCCATCCGACGGGTACTCTATGGCTACACCTTC
CDR3aa: CASSSIRRVLYGYTF

v_gene: TRBV27
abundance: once
len: 15
j_gene: TRBJ1-1
d_gene: TRBD1
CDR3nt: TGTGCCAGCAGGCATTACAGGGGATCGGGCACTGAAGCTTTCTTT
CDR3aa: CASRHYRGSGTEAFF